The 4 T cell receptor beta chains reported below all come from one sample, sequenced in a study of OX40 agonist ivuxolimab in advanced cancers. TCRdb keeps only in-frame clones here, not all; method: immunoSEQ multiplex PCR. The sample lists 65,000 to 90,000 clones; approximately 80% were seen once. This sample comprised CD4+ or CD8+ T cells sorted from blood, obtained in a trial of the OX40 agonist ivuxolimab. Source of these receptors: an adult with an advanced solid tumor such as melanoma, head and neck, liver or kidney cancer.

The chain joins TRBV2 to TRBJ2-1; D possibly corresponds to TRBD1 (5 bases). V was clipped by 3 bases and J by 0 bases, with 12 bases between them. Per germline, CDR1 SNHLY and CDR2 FYNNEI. The CDR3 totals 16 residues. DNA of the CDR3: TGTGCCAGCAGTGATGGTGGGGCGAGCTCCTACAATGAGCAGTTCTTC. Translating gives CASSDGGASSYNEQFF.

This chain uses TRBV23-1 with TRBJ1-1; TRBD1 matches 10 bases. TRBV23-1 is designated an ORF whose function remains uncertain. J lost 6 bases, V lost 3 bases, and 4 bases had no gene match. CDR3 length: 14 amino acids. CDR3 in amino acids: CASSQWDRGSEAFF. As DNA, the CDR3 is TGCGCCAGCAGTCAGTGGGACAGGGGCTCTGAAGCTTTCTTT.

The chain carries TRBV11-1 and TRBJ2-1; the D call may be TRBD1 or TRBD2 (5 bases each). Trimming left V 5 bases short and J 2 bases short, with 13 bases between. This CDR3 contains 15 residues. The germline gives CDR1 SGHAT, CDR2 FQDESV (reference sequence). CDR3 nucleotides: TGTGCCAGCAGCCGCGACAGAGCGGCCTACAATGAGCAGTTCTTC. This encodes CASSRDRAAYNEQFF. The entire variable domain, with the rest obtained from reference TRBV11-1 and TRBJ2-1, is as follows: EAEVAQSPRYKITEKSQAVAFWCDPISGHATLYWYRQILGQGPELLVQFQDESVVDDSQLPKDRFSAERLKGVDSTLKIQPAELGDSAMYLCASSRDRAAYNEQFFGPGTRLTVL.

CDR3 protein: CASSLGTGRSNEKLFF. CDR3 coding DNA: TGTGCCAGCAGCTTAGGTACGGGACGGAGTAATGAAAAACTGTTTTTT. The chain uses TRBV7-2 and TRBJ1-4, with D maybe TRBD1 (5 bases). Germline CDR1 reads SGHTA; CDR2 reads FQGNSA. This CDR3 is built from 16 residues. V lost 1 base and J 4 bases, leaving 13 bases between the germline ends.